These 7 T cell receptor beta chains were all obtained from the same sample, sequenced in a study of Graves' ophthalmopathy and Graves' hyperthyroidism. Amplified material comprised TCR beta CDR3 regions derived from RNA transcripts. An opening RT-PCR round employed HTBI primers and preceded a second-round multiplex PCR. One entry per CDR3 protein, called by TCRdb with MiXCR from the multiplex PCR reads. Altogether almost 750,000 distinct CDR3 sequences are present, roughly 40% being singletons, with the ten largest covering 44%. The sample consisted of peripheral blood. These receptors all stem from an adult man with Graves' ophthalmopathy.

The rearrangement uses TRBV20-1 and TRBJ2-5; the D call may be TRBD1 or TRBD2 (5 bases each). Between the trimmed V and J ends, which lost 3 bases and 4 bases, there was a span of 18 bases. This CDR3 spans 15 amino acids. Germline CDR1 DFQATT, CDR2 SNEGSKA (reference sequence). The CDR3, as DNA: TGCAGTGCTAGGGCCGGGACCGCCTTGGGAGAGACCCAGTACTTC. Its translation is CSARAGTALGETQYF.

The CDR3 DNA is TGCAGTGCGAGACCCGGGACAGGGGAAGATGGCTACACCTTC. Its translation: CSARPGTGEDGYTF. The rearrangement links TRBV20-1 to TRBJ1-2; 10 nucleotides match TRBD1. Germline lookup yields CDR1 DFQATT and CDR2 SNEGSKA (reference sequence). There are 14 residues in the CDR3. The junction had 10 bases not matched to a gene; V was cut back by 6 bases and J by 6 bases.

The J gene is TRBJ2-5, the V gene TRBV25-1, with 9 bases fitting TRBD2. The CDR3 has 17 residues. Germline values: CDR1 MGHDK, CDR2 SYGVNS. V lost 5 bases to trimming and J lost 1 base; unmatched junction nucleotides: 11. CDR3 nucleotide sequence: TGTGCCAGCAGTTACTCATTAGCGGGGGTTACCCAAGAGACCCAGTACTTC. It is translated as CASSYSLAGVTQETQYF.

The rearrangement joins TRBV18 to TRBJ1-1; D remains unclear. Germline CDR1 KGHSH, CDR2 LQKENI. With 4 bases removed from V and 4 bases from J, the gap between germline ends came to 13 bases. CDR3 length: 14 residues. CDR3 coding DNA: TGTGCCAGCTCACGTGACTTGGGTCGCACTGAAGCTTTCTTT. It is translated as CASSRDLGRTEAFF.

The chain employs TRBV20-1 and TRBJ2-7; the D gene is possibly TRBD1 (5 bases). V gave up 6 bases and J gave up 0 bases, with 12 bases separating them. Per germline, CDR1 DFQATT and CDR2 SNEGSKA (reference sequence). CDR3 size: 13 residues. The CDR3 protein is CSAWGVSSYEQYF. The CDR3 nucleotides are TGCAGTGCCTGGGGCGTAAGCTCCTACGAGCAGTACTTC.

This clonotype was counted a few times. The V and J genes are TRBV7-9 and TRBJ1-4, with 10 bases fitting TRBD1. The CDR3 totals 17 residues. Germline CDR1 is SEHNR and CDR2 is FQNEAQ (reference sequence). The V and J ends lost 1 base and 8 bases, in that order; junction bases with no gene match: 10. CDR3 DNA: TGTGCCAGCAGCTTAGGGGGGACAGGGGAGCAAGAAGAAAAACTGTTTTTT. As protein: CASSLGGTGEQEEKLFF.

This clonotype has ten or more counts. This chain joins TRBV7-8 and TRBJ2-7; D not resolved. This CDR3 has 13 residues. Between the trimmed V and J ends, which lost 2 bases and 6 bases, there was a span of 11 bases. CDR1 SGHVS and CDR2 FQNEAQ come from the germline V gene. This CDR3 reads CASSLTSVTEQYF. The CDR3 DNA follows: TGTGCCAGCAGCTTAACGAGCGTTACCGAGCAGTACTTC.